This TCR beta chain was retrieved from a study of a mutant IDH1 vaccine in newly diagnosed glioma. About the study: Radiotherapy alone preceded vaccination by 4-6 weeks; alternatively, vaccination started with temozolomide cycles.

To note about this clone: Its antigen remains unknown.

Using immunoSEQ multiplex PCR, the repertoire was profiled, and TCRdb retains in-frame clones only, with some absent. The sample has tens of thousands of clones, around 73% seen once. Stated time point: week 11, during vaccination. Mutant IDH1 20-mer peptide, at 300 ug, made up each vaccine dose, with topical imiquimod. The sequence came from a woman in her late teens or twenties with glioma. The sample consisted of PBMCs, taken from a glioma patient whose treatment included an IDH1 peptide vaccine.

As DNA, the CDR3 is TGTGCCAGCCTTAGGGAAAAGGGCGGGGAGCTGTTTTTT. Translated, it gives CASLREKGGELFF. The chain is built from TRBV11-3 and TRBJ2-2, with D hard to call. The V end lost 8 bases, the J end lost 7 bases, and 14 bases lay between the germline ends. CDR1 is SGHNT and CDR2 is YENEEA in the germline V gene. The CDR3 covers 13 residues.